This entry is about one T cell receptor beta chain. Amplification used 60 V beta primers and 13 J beta primers. The data were produced by immunoSEQ multiplex PCR, yet TCRdb's version contains in-frame clones alone and is incomplete. The sample consists of roughly 20,000 clones, 79% of them appearing once. These data come from a study of glioma-infiltrating T cells after dendritic cell vaccination. CDR1 is SGDLS and CDR2 is YYNGEE in the germline V gene. This CDR3 is 17 amino acids long. Losses at the gene ends were 0 bases for V and 5 bases for J; bases not matched to a gene: 9. This specimen was blood, taken before dendritic cell vaccination. This receptor was taken from a human donor with glioblastoma. The chain carries TRBV9 and TRBJ2-3; 10 bases agree with TRBD2. The CDR3 here is CASSVGSLTSGVDTQYF. The CDR3 DNA reads TGTGCCAGCAGCGTAGGGTCCCTCACTAGCGGGGTAGATACGCAGTATTTT.